This T cell receptor beta chain is drawn from a study of technical replicates of blood from several donors. The CDR3 runs 13 residues. V shed 4 bases and J shed 1 base, with 8 bases lying between them. Germline CDR1 and CDR2: SGDLS and YYNGEE. Assay used: immunoSEQ multiplex PCR; TCRdb lists only in-frame clones, some missing. Of some 80,000 clones in the sample, 91% were seen once. The source is a human donor in good health. This sequence joins TRBV9 and TRBJ1-2; tentative D call: TRBD1 (6 bases). Sequencing input: T cells isolated from PBMCs. CDR3 loop: CASSKDSNYGYTF. The CDR3 DNA reads as TGTGCCAGCAGCAAGGACAGTAACTATGGCTACACCTTC.